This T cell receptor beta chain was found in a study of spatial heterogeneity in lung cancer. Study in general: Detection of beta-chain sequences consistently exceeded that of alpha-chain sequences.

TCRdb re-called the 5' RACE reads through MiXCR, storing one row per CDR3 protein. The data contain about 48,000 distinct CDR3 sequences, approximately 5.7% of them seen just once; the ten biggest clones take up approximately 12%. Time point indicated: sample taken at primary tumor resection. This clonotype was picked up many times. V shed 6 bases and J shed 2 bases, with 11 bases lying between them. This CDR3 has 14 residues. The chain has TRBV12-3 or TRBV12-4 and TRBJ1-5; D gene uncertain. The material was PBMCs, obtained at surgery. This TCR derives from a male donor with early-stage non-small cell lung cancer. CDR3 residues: CASRREGGNQPQHF. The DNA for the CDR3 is TGTGCCAGCAGACGAGAGGGTGGCAATCAGCCCCAGCATTTT.